The 30 T cell receptor beta chains given below trace back to one sample, sequenced in a study of blood T cell repertoires in COVID-19. The data were produced by immunoSEQ multiplex PCR, yet TCRdb's version contains in-frame clones alone and is incomplete. This table holds about 270,000 clones, 85% to 90% found once. The sample comprised PBMCs or T cells enriched from blood (not recorded which). The receptors come from a woman aged 18-30 years who had recovered from COVID-19.

The V and J genes are TRBV5-1 and TRBJ1-2; 11 bases line up with TRBD1. The V gene's germline CDR1 is SGHRS and CDR2 YFSETQ. The V gene end was trimmed by 4 bases and the J gene end by 5 bases; junction bases not matched to a gene: 7. This CDR3 is built from 15 residues. The CDR3 DNA follows: TGCGCCAGCAGCCCCAGGACAGGGGGCGGATATGGCTACACCTTC. Residues: CASSPRTGGGYGYTF.

The chain combines TRBV29-1 with TRBJ2-7, with 7 nucleotides matching TRBD2. The CDR3 has 14 residues. The V gene's germline CDR1 is SQVTM and CDR2 ANQGSEA. J lost 6 bases, V lost 6 bases, and 14 bases had no gene match. The CDR3: CSVTRFTSDGEQYF. The CDR3 DNA follows: TGCAGCGTCACTCGGTTTACTAGCGACGGCGAGCAGTACTTC.

The chain carries TRBV7-6 and TRBJ2-3, with D maybe TRBD2 (7 bases). Looked up from germline, CDR1 is SGHVS and CDR2 is FNYEAQ. The CDR3 is made up of 17 amino acids. V lost 3 bases and J 5 bases, leaving 21 bases between the germline ends. The CDR3 here is CASSFGGRGAKGDTQYF. CDR3 in DNA: TGTGCCAGCAGCTTCGGGGGACGGGGGGCCAAGGGAGATACGCAGTATTTT.

J is TRBJ2-2 and V is TRBV9; tentative D call: TRBD2 (5 bases). Trimming removed 3 bases from V and 5 bases from J, with 8 bases in between. The CDR3 contains 13 residues. The germline gives CDR1 SGDLS, CDR2 YYNGEE. The CDR3 DNA is TGTGCCAGCAGCGAGCGGTTAACCGGGGAGCTGTTTTTT. Translated, it gives CASSERLTGELFF.

This chain joins TRBV15 and TRBJ1-2; TRBD1 agrees at 8 bases. CDR3 length: 16 residues. The J segment lost 4 bases and the V segment lost 0 bases, leaving 7 bases of the junction unmatched. Germline values: CDR1 LNHNV, CDR2 YYDKDF (reference sequence). The CDR3 bases are TGTGCCACCAGCAGAGATGGGCAGGGGGCTCCCTATGGCTACACCTTC. Translation gives CATSRDGQGAPYGYTF.

This clone was observed a single time. V is TRBV19 and J is TRBJ2-2; 10 bases agree with TRBD1. The CDR3 totals 15 residues. Germline CDR1 and CDR2: LNHDA and SQIVND (reference sequence). Unmatched junction bases numbered 3, after V lost 6 bases and J lost 2 bases. The CDR3 reads CASRGQGINTGELFF. The CDR3, as DNA: TGTGCCAGTAGGGGACAGGGGATTAACACCGGGGAGCTGTTTTTT.

This chain uses TRBV18 with TRBJ2-7, with 7 bases lining up with TRBD2. The CDR3 consists of 13 residues. The V gene's germline CDR1 is KGHSH and CDR2 LQKENI. V lost 6 bases and J lost 5; bases outside the gene matches: 7. CDR3 sequence reads: CASSLGGNNEQYF. The CDR3, as DNA: TGTGCCAGCTCCCTCGGGGGGAATAACGAGCAGTACTTC.

The chain recombines TRBV30 with TRBJ1-2; D gene uncertain. The V gene's germline CDR1 is GTSNPN and CDR2 SVGIG (reference sequence). Trimming shortened V by 3 bases and J by 3 bases, and 8 bases separated the two germline ends. The CDR3 has 12 residues. CDR3 nucleotides: TGTGCCTGGAGCGCGGGTTACTATGGCTACACCTTC. Protein: CAWSAGYYGYTF. Drawing the rest from reference TRBV30 and TRBJ1-2, the complete variable domain is SQTIHQWPATLVQPVGSPLSLECTVEGTSNPNLYWYRQAAGRGLQLLFYSVGIGQISSEVPQNLSASRPQDRQFILSSKKLLLSDSGFYLCAWSAGYYGYTFGSGTRLTVV.

The V and J genes are TRBV6-5 and TRBJ1-2; tentatively, D is TRBD1 (5 bases). Trimming pared 4 bases from V and 3 bases from J, leaving 9 bases between. CDR3 length equals 13 residues. Germline V gene lookup returns CDR1 MNHEY and CDR2 SVGAGI. CDR3 region: CASSLAGDYGYTF. The CDR3, as DNA: TGTGCCAGCAGTTTGGCGGGGGACTATGGCTACACCTTC.

This clone has just a few counts. The chain recombines TRBV19 with TRBJ1-2; D possibly corresponds to TRBD1 (6 bases). The CDR3 runs 16 residues. The germline V and J ends were trimmed by 6 bases and 3 bases, with 20 bases remaining between them. Germline V gene lookup returns CDR1 LNHDA and CDR2 SQIVND (reference sequence). In nucleotides, the CDR3 is TGTGCCAGTAGCCTCGGTCAGGTGGACAGACACTATGGCTACACCTTC. Its translation: CASSLGQVDRHYGYTF. The entire variable domain, with the rest obtained from reference TRBV19 and TRBJ1-2, is as follows: DGGITQSPKYLFRKEGQNVTLSCEQNLNHDAMYWYRQDPGQGLRLIYYSQIVNDFQKGDIAEGYSVSREKKESFPLTVTSAQKNPTAFYLCASSLGQVDRHYGYTFGSGTRLTVV.

This chain links TRBV27 with TRBJ1-6; D is undetermined. This CDR3 is built from 15 residues. Germline-derived CDR1 and CDR2 are MNHEY and SMNVEV (reference sequence). V lost 3 bases and J 2 bases, leaving 8 bases between the germline ends. The CDR3 nucleotides read TGTGCCAGCAGTTTTTCAGAAACCTATAATTCACCCCTCCACTTT. This translates into CASSFSETYNSPLHF.

The rearrangement uses TRBV20-1 and TRBJ1-2; D unclear. The CDR3 loop spans 14 amino acids. Germline CDR1 and CDR2: DFQATT and SNEGSKA (reference sequence). The germline V and J ends were trimmed by 3 bases and 2 bases, with 13 bases remaining between them. The CDR3: CSASHRGTNYGYTF. DNA for the CDR3: TGCAGTGCTAGTCATCGAGGAACGAACTATGGCTACACCTTC.

Worth noting for this clone: The same CDR3 arises from other DNA sequences in this sample as well. V gene TRBV6-5 combines with J gene TRBJ2-7, with 7 bases aligning to TRBD2. Germline CDR1 reads MNHEY; CDR2 reads SVGAGI. The CDR3 runs to 13 residues. Germline trimming cut 5 bases from V and 3 bases from J; bases unmatched to any gene: 4. The CDR3 protein is CASSPPGGYEQYF. CDR3 bases: TGTGCCAGCAGTCCCCCGGGGGGCTACGAGCAGTACTTC.

The chain employs TRBV2 and TRBJ1-5; D is possibly TRBD1 (6 bases). The germline V gene encodes CDR1 SNHLY and CDR2 FYNNEI. This CDR3 is built from 14 residues. V was shortened by 8 bases and J by 5 bases, with 16 bases between the two germline ends. In DNA, the CDR3 is TGTGCCAGCTCGGGGGGCTTTGCCGATCAGCCCCAGCATTTT. Amino acids: CASSGGFADQPQHF.

V is TRBV28 and J is TRBJ1-5, with TRBD1 matching 7 bases. The CDR3 totals 15 residues. Trimming cost V 4 bases and J 2 bases; bases outside gene matches: 5. Germline CDR1 reads MDHEN; CDR2 reads SYDVKM. CDR3: CASSSGGYGNQPQHF. The CDR3 DNA reads TGTGCCAGCAGTTCAGGGGGGTATGGCAATCAGCCCCAGCATTTT.

The chain recombines TRBV5-1 with TRBJ2-3; 11 bases align to TRBD2. This CDR3 region has 18 residues. Germline CDR1 reads SGHRS; CDR2 reads YFSETQ. V shed 0 bases, J shed 1 base, and the junction held 7 bases outside the gene matches. The CDR3 spells CASSLAPGTSGGTDTQYF. CDR3 coding DNA: TGCGCCAGCAGCTTGGCCCCCGGGACTAGCGGCGGCACAGATACGCAGTATTTT.

The rearrangement joins TRBV28 to TRBJ2-7; a weak D match, TRBD1 (6 bases). This CDR3 is built from 14 residues. Germline CDR1 MDHEN, CDR2 SYDVKM. The germline V and J ends were trimmed by 8 bases and 7 bases, with 21 bases remaining between them. In DNA, the CDR3 is TGTGCCAGCGGAACAGGGAACCCTTCGGGAGAGCAGTACTTC. Translating gives CASGTGNPSGEQYF.

V usage is TRBV14 and J usage is TRBJ1-6, with TRBD1 as a possible D gene (5 bases). The CDR3 length is 13 residues. The V and J ends lost 1 base and 10 bases respectively, with 8 bases between them. The germline V gene has CDR1 SGHDN and CDR2 FVKESK. The CDR3 sequence is CASSQAGKSPLHF. For the CDR3, the DNA is TGTGCCAGCAGCCAAGCAGGGAAATCACCCCTCCACTTT.

The chain joins TRBV4-1 to TRBJ2-5, with D possibly matching TRBD2 (6 bases). Trimming pared 3 bases from V and 1 base from J, leaving 9 bases between. Per the germline V gene, CDR1 is MGHRA and CDR2 is YSYEKL. This CDR3 is 14 amino acids long. CDR3 sequence reads: CASSQGGSQETQYF. The DNA for the CDR3 is TGCGCCAGCAGCCAGGGGGGATCCCAAGAGACCCAGTACTTC.

The chain carries TRBV27 and TRBJ1-6; no reliable D call. Germline CDR1 MNHEY, CDR2 SMNVEV (reference sequence). There are 16 residues in the CDR3. The V end was cut by 2 bases, the J end by 5 bases, with 13 bases between. In DNA form, the CDR3 reads TGTGCCAGCAGTTTAGGAGCGTCTTCGGATAATTCACCCCTCCACTTT. Translated: CASSLGASSDNSPLHF.

The rearrangement joins TRBV5-6 to TRBJ2-7; D is possibly TRBD2 (6 bases). Germline CDR1 and CDR2: SGHDT and YYEEEE. Trimming removed 1 base at V and 6 bases at J, with 20 bases between. The length of the CDR3 is 16 residues. Here the CDR3 DNA reads TGTGCCAGCAGCTTGTGGTCTGGGGTTTTGCGGGGCGAGCAGTACTTC. It codes for CASSLWSGVLRGEQYF.

This clone was observed a few times. V usage is TRBV19 and J usage is TRBJ1-1, with D maybe TRBD1 (6 bases). CDR1 and CDR2 (germline): LNHDA, SQIVND (reference sequence). The length of the CDR3 is 15 residues. V was trimmed by 5 bases and J by 4 bases, leaving 17 bases between them. CDR3 nucleotide sequence: TGTGCCAGTAGTCTAAACAGGGTGGGAACCACTGAAGCTTTCTTT. This codes for CASSLNRVGTTEAFF. Based on the CDR3 plus reference TRBV19 and TRBJ1-1, the full variable domain is DGGITQSPKYLFRKEGQNVTLSCEQNLNHDAMYWYRQDPGQGLRLIYYSQIVNDFQKGDIAEGYSVSREKKESFPLTVTSAQKNPTAFYLCASSLNRVGTTEAFFGQGTRLTVV.

This clone has only one observation. The gene calls are TRBV28 and TRBJ2-7; 7 positions agree with TRBD2. This CDR3 region has 12 residues. V lost 7 bases and J lost 3; bases outside the gene matches: 3. Looked up from germline, CDR1 is MDHEN and CDR2 is SYDVKM. The CDR3 nucleotides are TGTGCCAGCAAGCGGGGTCACTACGAGCAGTACTTC. Its protein is CASKRGHYEQYF.

The chain combines TRBV11-2 with TRBJ1-3, with unresolved D. V lost 2 bases to trimming and J lost 4 bases, with 3 bases between them. The CDR3 loop spans 12 amino acids. Germline V gives CDR1 SGHAT, CDR2 FQNNGV. As DNA, the CDR3 is TGTGCCAGCAGCTTACAGGGAAACACCATATATTTT. Residues: CASSLQGNTIYF.

The rearrangement links TRBV5-4 to TRBJ2-7, with 9 positions matching TRBD1. CDR1 is SGHNT and CDR2 is YYREEE in the germline V gene (reference sequence). This CDR3 has 14 amino acids. V was pared by 4 bases and J by 1 base, with 3 bases of the junction left unmatched. CDR3: CASSPTGGSYEQYF. The CDR3 DNA reads as TGTGCCAGCAGCCCGACAGGGGGGTCCTACGAGCAGTACTTC.

This rearrangement joins TRBV7-8 to TRBJ1-1; 7 bases line up with TRBD1. CDR3 length: 15 amino acids. Per the germline V gene, CDR1 is SGHVS and CDR2 is FQNEAQ. The V segment lost 4 bases and the J segment 0 bases; nucleotides outside the gene matches: 5. The CDR3 DNA follows: TGTGCCAGCAGCTCCCAAGGACAGGTGAACACTGAAGCTTTCTTT. Protein product: CASSSQGQVNTEAFF.

The CDR3 spells CASSPVSASYEQYF. The CDR3 DNA reads as TGTGCCAGTAGCCCCGTTAGCGCCTCCTACGAGCAGTACTTC. The chain employs TRBV19 and TRBJ2-7; perhaps TRBD2 as D (5 bases). The CDR3 contains 14 residues. V lost 6 bases, J lost 0 bases, and 12 bases lay in between. Germline V gene sequence: CDR1 LNHDA, CDR2 SQIVND (reference sequence).

The chain links TRBV13 to TRBJ1-6; the D is unclear. V was pared by 5 bases and J by 10 bases, with 18 bases between. The CDR3 spans 15 residues. Germline V gene sequence: CDR1 PRHDT, CDR2 FYEKMQ (reference sequence). CDR3 in amino acids: CASSQSTLERSPLHF. The CDR3 DNA is TGTGCCAGCAGCCAGTCGACCCTGGAGAGGTCACCCCTCCACTTT.

V and J are TRBV5-1 and TRBJ1-2; D perhaps matches TRBD1 (6 bases). This CDR3 is 13 amino acids long. Germline lookup yields CDR1 SGHRS and CDR2 YFSETQ. Between the trimmed V and J ends, which lost 4 bases and 4 bases, there was a span of 11 bases. The CDR3 DNA reads as TGCGCCAGCAGCCCTGGACAGATCTATGGCTACACCTTC. The encoded protein is CASSPGQIYGYTF.

This sequence joins TRBV7-9 and TRBJ2-1, with D tentatively TRBD1 (6 bases). The CDR3 consists of 15 residues. V lost 2 bases to trimming and J lost 6 bases, with 14 bases between them. The germline V gene encodes CDR1 SEHNR and CDR2 FQNEAQ (reference sequence). The CDR3 DNA is TGTGCCAGCAGCTTACTTGGGGGCTTGGTCAATGAGCAGTTCTTC. Its protein is CASSLLGGLVNEQFF.